These T cell receptor beta chains were read from a single sample in a study of STAT3 mutations in large granular lymphocyte leukemia. Generated by immunoSEQ multiplex PCR, the TCRdb table keeps only in-frame clones and is missing some. Of 12,000 or so clones listed, over 75% are singletons. Sequenced input: peripheral blood mononuclear cells. The receptors were sampled from a man older than 75 with T-cell large granular lymphocyte leukemia. Some clones in this sample may be carry-over from other donors' samples. Both conserved end residues are part of each CDR3. The order of the fields is V gene, clone size, D gene, J gene, CDR3 protein, CDR3 DNA. The D gene is left open where the match is weak. Rows give clone size only sometimes, using once, few, many, or a class for an expanded clone.

>TRBV5-6|.|.|TRBJ2-1
CASSDFIGGYGEQFF
TGTGCCAGCAGCGATTTTATTGGGGGTTATGGTGAGCAGTTCTTC
>TRBV7-2|.|.|TRBJ2-2
CASSLSGANTGELFF
TGTGCCAGCAGCTTATCGGGGGCGAACACCGGGGAGCTGTTTTTT
>TRBV5-6|.|.|TRBJ2-1
CASSLQGKFGNEQFF
TGTGCCAGCAGCTTGCAGGGGAAATTCGGCAATGAGCAGTTCTTC
>TRBV9|.|.|TRBJ1-6
CASSEGGNSPLHF
TGTGCCAGCAGTGAGGGGGGAAATTCACCCCTCCACTTT
>TRBV5-4|.|.|TRBJ1-2
CASSFPGTPQGYGYTF
TGTGCCAGCAGTTTTCCCGGGACACCGCAGGGCTATGGCTACACCTTC
>TRBV5-6|.|TRBD1|TRBJ1-6
CASSWTGLNSPLHF
TGTGCCAGCAGCTGGACAGGGCTCAATTCACCCCTCCACTTT
>TRBV18|.|TRBD1|TRBJ1-2
CASSQTGGYGYTF
TGTGCCAGCTCACAGACAGGGGGGTATGGCTACACCTTC
>TRBV7-3|.|TRBD1|TRBJ1-6
CASSTQGSPLHF
TGTGCCAGCAGCACACAGGGGTCACCCCTCCACTTT
>TRBV2|.|.|TRBJ2-1
CASSEIGQNSYNEQFF
TGTGCCAGCAGTGAAATCGGACAGAACTCCTACAATGAGCAGTTCTTC
>TRBV2|.|.|TRBJ2-5
CASSEAMGGRDETQYF
TGTGCCAGCAGTGAGGCAATGGGGGGGCGGGATGAGACCCAGTACTTC
>TRBV12-2|.|.|TRBJ2-5
CASRTTSGGEETQYF
TGTGCAAGTCGGACGACTAGCGGGGGAGAAGAGACCCAGTACTTC
>TRBV5-6|.|.|TRBJ1-2
CASSLGGGRERGYTF
TGTGCCAGCAGCCTGGGGGGGGGTCGGGAGCGAGGCTACACCTTC
>TRBV6-6|few|.|TRBJ1-5
CASNIEGQPQHF
TGTGCCAGCAATATAGAGGGCCAGCCCCAGCATTTT
>TRBV14|.|.|TRBJ1-2
CASSQDYSYGYTF
TGTGCCAGCAGCCAAGATTACAGCTATGGCTACACCTTC
>TRBV7-2|.|.|TRBJ1-2
CASSAGLVPYGYTF
TGTGCCAGCAGCGCCGGTCTGGTCCCCTATGGCTACACCTTC
>TRBV6-6|few|.|TRBJ1-5
CASSYSSQNNQPQHF
TGTGCCAGCAGTTACTCGTCACAGAACAATCAGCCCCAGCATTTT
>TRBV11-3|.|.|TRBJ2-5
CASSRTIQETQYF
TGTGCCAGCAGCCGCACAATTCAAGAGACCCAGTACTTC
>TRBV30|.|TRBD1|TRBJ2-7
CAWSVLVPGGSYEQYF
TGTGCCTGGAGTGTACTAGTCCCAGGGGGCTCCTACGAGCAGTACTTC
>TRBV7-8|once|.|TRBJ2-7
CASSLERDVYF
TGTGCCAGCAGCTTGGAGAGGGACGTTTACTTC
>TRBV4-3|.|.|TRBJ2-2
CASSAHRASGELFF
TGCGCCAGCAGCGCGCACAGGGCTTCCGGGGAGCTGTTTTTT
>TRBV4-3|.|.|TRBJ1-6
CASSQDQAGRNSPLHF
TGCGCCAGCAGCCAAGATCAAGCAGGGAGAAATTCACCCCTCCACTTT
>TRBV5-4|few|.|TRBJ1-5
CASSFPDQPQHF
TGTGCCAGCAGCTTTCCAGATCAGCCCCAGCATTTT
>TRBV2|.|.|TRBJ2-1
CASSARGGNNEQFF
TGTGCCAGCAGTGCCCGGGGCGGAAACAATGAGCAGTTCTTC
>TRBV5-6|.|.|TRBJ2-7
CASSLDDYEQYF
TGTGCCAGCAGCTTGGACGACTACGAGCAGTACTTC
>TRBV4-3|.|.|TRBJ2-5
CASSQDPRLPETQYF
TGCGCCAGCAGCCAAGATCCGAGACTCCCAGAGACCCAGTACTTC
>TRBV7-9|.|.|TRBJ2-1
CASSFTSPRAPYNEQFF
TGTGCCAGCAGCTTCACTAGCCCAAGGGCACCTTACAATGAGCAGTTCTTC
>TRBV5-6|once|.|TRBJ1-4
CASSPMGVEEKLFF
TGTGCCAGCAGCCCTATGGGGGTAGAAGAAAAACTGTTTTTT
>TRBV27|.|.|TRBJ2-3
CASSLLVGASGKDTQYF
TGTGCCAGCAGTTTATTAGTCGGGGCCTCTGGGAAAGATACGCAGTATTTT